The 5 T cell receptor beta chains presented below share a single source sample, sequenced in a study of T cell responses to AZD1222 COVID-19 vaccine. The repertoire was sequenced with immunoSEQ multiplex PCR; TCRdb's copy has only in-frame clones and lacks some. This sample carries roughly 130,000 clones, 90% to 95% of them seen once, and the ten largest clones take 1.5% to 2%. The sequencing used peripheral blood, collected on day 0 of AZD1222 vaccination. All receptors derive from an adult in good health.

V gene TRBV27 combines with J gene TRBJ1-2, with a weak D call TRBD1 (6 bases). This CDR3 spans 15 amino acids. The germline V and J ends were trimmed by 0 bases and 5 bases, with 13 bases remaining between them. The germline CDR1 and CDR2 sequences are MNHEY and SMNVEV (reference sequence). The CDR3 nucleotides are TGTGCCAGCAGTTTATCGAAGGGGGGAAGGTATGGCTACACCTTC. Amino acid sequence: CASSLSKGGRYGYTF.

CDR3 amino acids: CASSQDWRGGPTQYF. CDR3 bases: TGTGCCAGCAGCCAAGATTGGCGGGGGGGCCCAACCCAGTACTTC. The rearrangement links TRBV4-2 to TRBJ2-5; 9 bases match TRBD2. CDR1 is LGHNA and CDR2 is YNFKEQ in the germline V gene. J gave up 8 bases and V 0 bases, and 7 bases lay outside the gene matches. The CDR3 spans 15 residues.

V and J are TRBV19 and TRBJ1-1, with 7 bases matching TRBD1. This CDR3 region has 15 residues. V trimming: 4 bases; J trimming: 6 bases; junction bases outside the gene matches: 11. Germline assignment: CDR1 LNHDA and CDR2 SQIVND (reference sequence). The CDR3 loop is CASSTIITGVAEAFF. The CDR3, as DNA: TGTGCCAGTAGTACCATAATAACAGGGGTGGCTGAAGCTTTCTTT.

The chain links TRBV5-8 to TRBJ2-1; 13 bases align to TRBD2. Trimming took 0 bases from V and 8 from J; bases not matched to a gene: 8. CDR1 is SGHTS and CDR2 is YDEGEE in the germline V gene. The CDR3 loop spans 17 amino acids. CDR3 in DNA: TGTGCCAGCAGCTTGGTTTGGACTAGCGGGGGAATGGATGAGCAGTTCTTC. Translating it yields CASSLVWTSGGMDEQFF. Using reference TRBV5-8 and TRBJ2-1 for the parts outside the CDR3, the full variable domain is EAGVTQSPTHLIKTRGQQATLRCSPISGHTSVYWYQQALGLGLQFLLWYDEGEERNRGNFPPRFSGRQFPNYSSELNVNALELEDSALYLCASSLVWTSGGMDEQFFGPGTRLTVL.

V usage is TRBV24-1 and J usage is TRBJ2-2; 8 nucleotides line up with TRBD1. Germline V gene lookup returns CDR1 KGHDR and CDR2 SFDVKD. Trimming took 3 bases from V and 4 from J; bases not matched to a gene: 0. This CDR3 is built from 14 residues. The CDR3 DNA reads as TGTGCCACCAGTGATACAGGGGGCACCGGGGAGCTGTTTTTT. Its protein is CATSDTGGTGELFF.